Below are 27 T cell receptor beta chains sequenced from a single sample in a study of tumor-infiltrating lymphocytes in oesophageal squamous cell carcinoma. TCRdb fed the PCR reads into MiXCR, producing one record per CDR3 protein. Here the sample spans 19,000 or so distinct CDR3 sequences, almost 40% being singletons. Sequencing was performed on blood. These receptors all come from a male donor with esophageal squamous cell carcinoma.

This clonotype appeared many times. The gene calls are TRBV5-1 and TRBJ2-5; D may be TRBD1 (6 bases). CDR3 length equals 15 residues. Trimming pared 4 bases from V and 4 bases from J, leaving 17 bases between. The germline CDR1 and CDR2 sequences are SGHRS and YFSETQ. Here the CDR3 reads CASSAVQGGRETQYF. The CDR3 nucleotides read TGCGCCAGCAGCGCCGTACAGGGTGGTCGAGAGACCCAGTACTTC.

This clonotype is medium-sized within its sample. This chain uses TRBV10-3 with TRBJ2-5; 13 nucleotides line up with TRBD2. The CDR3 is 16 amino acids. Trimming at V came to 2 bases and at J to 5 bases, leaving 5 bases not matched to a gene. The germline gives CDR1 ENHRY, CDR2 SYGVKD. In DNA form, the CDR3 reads TGTGCCATCAGTGAGGGACTAGCGGGAGTCACGGAGACCCAGTACTTC. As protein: CAISEGLAGVTETQYF.

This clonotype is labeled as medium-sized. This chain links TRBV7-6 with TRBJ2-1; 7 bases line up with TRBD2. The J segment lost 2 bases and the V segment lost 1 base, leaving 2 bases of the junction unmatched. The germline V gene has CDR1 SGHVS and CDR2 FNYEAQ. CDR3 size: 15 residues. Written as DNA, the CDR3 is TGTGCCAGCAGCTTAGTACTAGCGACCTACAATGAGCAGTTCTTC. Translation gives CASSLVLATYNEQFF.

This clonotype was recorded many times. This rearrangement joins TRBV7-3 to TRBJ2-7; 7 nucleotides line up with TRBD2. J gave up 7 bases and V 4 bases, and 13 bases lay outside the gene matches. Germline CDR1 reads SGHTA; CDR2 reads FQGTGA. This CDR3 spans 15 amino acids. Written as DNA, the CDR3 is TGTGCCAGCAGCTCCCCTGGACTAGGTCGGACTGAGCAGTACTTC. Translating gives CASSSPGLGRTEQYF. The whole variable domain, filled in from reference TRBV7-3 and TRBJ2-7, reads GAGVSQTPSNKVTEKGKYVELRCDPISGHTALYWYRQSLGQGPEFLIYFQGTGAADDSGLPNDRFFAVRPEGSVSTLKIQRTERGDSAVYLCASSSPGLGRTEQYFGPGTRLTVT.

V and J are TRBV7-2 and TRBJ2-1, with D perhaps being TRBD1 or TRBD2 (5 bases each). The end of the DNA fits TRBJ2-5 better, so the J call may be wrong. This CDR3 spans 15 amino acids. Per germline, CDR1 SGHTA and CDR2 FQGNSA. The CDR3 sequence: CASSLGRRSLGTQYF. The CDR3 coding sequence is TGTGCCAGCAGCCTGGGACGCCGGAGTTTGGGGACCCAGTACTTC.

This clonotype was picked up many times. The CDR3 loop is CASSLVGLAGGNEQYF. CDR3 in DNA: TGTGCCAGCAGCTTAGTCGGACTAGCGGGCGGCAATGAGCAGTACTTC. The V call is TRBV7-9, the J call TRBJ2-7, with 11 bases fitting TRBD2. This CDR3 region has 16 residues. The ends lost 1 base at V and 7 bases at J; junction bases unmatched: 9. Germline V gene data show CDR1 as SEHNR and CDR2 as FQNEAQ (reference sequence).

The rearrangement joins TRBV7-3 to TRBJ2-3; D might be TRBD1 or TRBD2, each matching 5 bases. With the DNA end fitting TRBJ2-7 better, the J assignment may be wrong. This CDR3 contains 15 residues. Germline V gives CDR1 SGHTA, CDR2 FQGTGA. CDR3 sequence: CASSLMPGTGYEQYF. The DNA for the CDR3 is TGTGCCAGCAGCTTAATGCCAGGGACGGGCTACGAGCAGTACTTC.

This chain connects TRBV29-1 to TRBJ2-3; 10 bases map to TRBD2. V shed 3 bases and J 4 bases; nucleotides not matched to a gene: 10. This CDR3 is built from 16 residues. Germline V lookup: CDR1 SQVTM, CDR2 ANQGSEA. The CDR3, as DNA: TGCAGCGTTGAGGACAAGGGGCTAGCGGGAGCAGATACGCAGTATTTT. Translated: CSVEDKGLAGADTQYF.

DNA of the CDR3: TGCGCCAGCGGGAGGGATAGACAAGAGACCCAGTACTTC. Translating it yields CASGRDRQETQYF. V usage is TRBV10-2 and J usage is TRBJ2-5; 7 bases are shared with TRBD2. Trimming cost V 8 bases and J 2 bases; bases outside gene matches: 5. CDR3 length: 13 residues. Germline loops: CDR1 WSHSY, CDR2 SAAADI.

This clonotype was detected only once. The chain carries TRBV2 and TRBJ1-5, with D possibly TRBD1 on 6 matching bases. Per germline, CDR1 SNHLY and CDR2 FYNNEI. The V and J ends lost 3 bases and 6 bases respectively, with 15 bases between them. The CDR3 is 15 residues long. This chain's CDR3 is CASSEESTGTQPQHF. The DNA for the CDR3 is TGTGCCAGCAGTGAGGAAAGTACAGGGACTCAGCCCCAGCATTTT.

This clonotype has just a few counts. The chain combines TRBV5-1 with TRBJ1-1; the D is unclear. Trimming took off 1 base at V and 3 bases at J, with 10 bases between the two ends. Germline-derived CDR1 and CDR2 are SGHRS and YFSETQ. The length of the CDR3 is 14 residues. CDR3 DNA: TGCGCCAGCAGCTTGAGACCTCGGGACACTGAAGCTTTCTTT. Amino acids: CASSLRPRDTEAFF.

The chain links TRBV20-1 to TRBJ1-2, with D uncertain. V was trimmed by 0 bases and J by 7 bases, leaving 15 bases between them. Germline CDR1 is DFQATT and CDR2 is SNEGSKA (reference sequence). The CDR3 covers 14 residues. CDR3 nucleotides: TGCAGTGCTAGAGATGGCGTGGGCACCAGTGGCTACACCTTC. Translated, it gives CSARDGVGTSGYTF.

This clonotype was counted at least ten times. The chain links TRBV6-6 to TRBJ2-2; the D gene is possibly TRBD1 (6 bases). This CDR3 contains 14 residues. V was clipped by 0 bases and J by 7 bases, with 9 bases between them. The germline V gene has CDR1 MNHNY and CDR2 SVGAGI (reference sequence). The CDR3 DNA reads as TGTGCCAGCAGTTACTCCTACAGGGACGGGGAGCTGTTTTTT. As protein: CASSYSYRDGELFF.

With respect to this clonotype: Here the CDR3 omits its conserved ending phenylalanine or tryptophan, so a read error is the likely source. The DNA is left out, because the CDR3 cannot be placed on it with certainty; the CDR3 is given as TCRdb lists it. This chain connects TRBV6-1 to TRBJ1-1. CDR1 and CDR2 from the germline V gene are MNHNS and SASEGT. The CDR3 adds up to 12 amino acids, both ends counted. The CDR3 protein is CASSYGHSEQFI.

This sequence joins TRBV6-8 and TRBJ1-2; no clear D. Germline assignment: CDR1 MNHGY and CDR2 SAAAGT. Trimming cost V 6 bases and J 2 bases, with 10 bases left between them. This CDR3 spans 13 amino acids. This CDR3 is CASSLAANYGYTF. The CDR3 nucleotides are TGTGCCAGCAGCCTAGCAGCAAACTATGGCTACACCTTC.

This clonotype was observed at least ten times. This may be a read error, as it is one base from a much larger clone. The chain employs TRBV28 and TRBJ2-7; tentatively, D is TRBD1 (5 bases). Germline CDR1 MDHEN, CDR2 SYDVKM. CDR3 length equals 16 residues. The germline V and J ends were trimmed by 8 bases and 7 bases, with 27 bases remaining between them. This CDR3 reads CASGTFGAGPYNEQYF. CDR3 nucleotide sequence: TGTGCCAGCGGTACTTTTGGGGCTGGCCCCTACAATGAGCAGTACTTC.

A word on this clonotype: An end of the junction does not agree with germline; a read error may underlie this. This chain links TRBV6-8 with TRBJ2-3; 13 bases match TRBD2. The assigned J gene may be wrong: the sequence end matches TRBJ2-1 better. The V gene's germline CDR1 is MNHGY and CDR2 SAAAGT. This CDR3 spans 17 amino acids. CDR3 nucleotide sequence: TGTGCTAGCAGTTACTTAGGGACTAGCGGGATGTACAATGAGCAGTTCTTC. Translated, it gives CASSYLGTSGMYNEQFF.

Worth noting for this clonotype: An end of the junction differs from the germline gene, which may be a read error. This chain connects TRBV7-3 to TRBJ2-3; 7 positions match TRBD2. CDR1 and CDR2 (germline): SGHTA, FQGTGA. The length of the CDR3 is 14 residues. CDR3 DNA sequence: TGTGCCAGCAGCCCGATGGGGGGGGTCCACGAGCAGTTCTTT. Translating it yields CASSPMGGVHEQFF.

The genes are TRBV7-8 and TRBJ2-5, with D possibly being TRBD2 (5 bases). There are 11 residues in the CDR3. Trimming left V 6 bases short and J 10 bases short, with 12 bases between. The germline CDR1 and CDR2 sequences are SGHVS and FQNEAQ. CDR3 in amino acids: CASSFQEVQYF. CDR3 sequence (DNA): TGTGCCAGCAGTTTCCAGGAGGTCCAGTACTTC.

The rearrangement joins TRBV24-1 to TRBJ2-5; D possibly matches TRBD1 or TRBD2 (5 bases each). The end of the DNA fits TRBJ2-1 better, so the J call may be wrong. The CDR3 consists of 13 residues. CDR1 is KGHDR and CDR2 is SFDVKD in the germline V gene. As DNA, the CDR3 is TGTGCCACCGCTGGGGCGCTAGCTCATGAGCAGTTCTTC. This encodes CATAGALAHEQFF.

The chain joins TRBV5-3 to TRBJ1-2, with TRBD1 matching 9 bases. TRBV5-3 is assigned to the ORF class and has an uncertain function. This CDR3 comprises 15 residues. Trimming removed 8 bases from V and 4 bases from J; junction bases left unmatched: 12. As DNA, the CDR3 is TGTGCCAGCAGCCGCGGAACAGGGGGCGGCTATGGCTACACCTTC. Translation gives CASSRGTGGGYGYTF.

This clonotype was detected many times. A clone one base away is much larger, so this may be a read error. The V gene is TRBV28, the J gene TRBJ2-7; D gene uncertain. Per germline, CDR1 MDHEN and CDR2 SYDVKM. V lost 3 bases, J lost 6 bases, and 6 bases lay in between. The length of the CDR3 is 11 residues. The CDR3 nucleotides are TGTGCCAGCAGTTTTTTTAGCGAGCAGTACTTC. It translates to CASSFFSEQYF.

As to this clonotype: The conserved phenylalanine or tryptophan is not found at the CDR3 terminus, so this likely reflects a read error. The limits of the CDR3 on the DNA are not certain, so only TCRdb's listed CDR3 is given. CDR3 residues: CASSPGTDNYGYTFGS. The J gene is TRBJ2-1, the V gene TRBV7-4; no DNA check was done on the table's D call, TRBD2. Germline lookup yields CDR1 SGHVT and CDR2 SQSDAQ. The CDR3 numbers 16 amino acids, ends counted.

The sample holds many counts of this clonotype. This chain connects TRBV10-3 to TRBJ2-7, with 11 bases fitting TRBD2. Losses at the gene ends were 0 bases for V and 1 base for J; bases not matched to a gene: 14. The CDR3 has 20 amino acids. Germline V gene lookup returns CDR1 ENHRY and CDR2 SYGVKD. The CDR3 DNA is TGTGCCATCAGTGAGTCAGGATACCAAGATCTAGCGGGAGGTTCCTACGAGCAGTACTTC. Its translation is CAISESGYQDLAGGSYEQYF.

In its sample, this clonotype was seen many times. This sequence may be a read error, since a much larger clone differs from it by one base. CDR3 protein: CASSSGVGYNEQYF. The CDR3 coding sequence is TGTGCCAGCAGCTCAGGGGTAGGATACAATGAGCAGTACTTC. The chain combines TRBV5-6 with TRBJ2-5, with D possibly matching TRBD1 (6 bases). The CDR3 covers 14 residues. Germline V gene sequence: CDR1 SGHDT, CDR2 YYEEEE. V dropped 3 bases and J dropped 11 bases, with 20 bases sitting between them.

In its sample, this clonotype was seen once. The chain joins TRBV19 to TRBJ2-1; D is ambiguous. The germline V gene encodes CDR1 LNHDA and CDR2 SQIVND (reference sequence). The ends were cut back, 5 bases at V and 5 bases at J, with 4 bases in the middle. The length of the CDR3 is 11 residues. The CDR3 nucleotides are TGTGCCAGTAGTCCCAACAATGAGCAGTTCTTC. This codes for CASSPNNEQFF.

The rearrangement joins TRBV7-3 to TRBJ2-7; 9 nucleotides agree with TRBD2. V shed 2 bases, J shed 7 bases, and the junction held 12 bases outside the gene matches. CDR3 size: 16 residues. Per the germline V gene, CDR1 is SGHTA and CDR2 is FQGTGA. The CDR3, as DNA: TGTGCCAGCAGCTTAGCGGGAGGGTCTCGGGGGAATGAGCAGTACTTC. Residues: CASSLAGGSRGNEQYF.